The clone carrying this TCR beta chain was counted many times. What it recognizes is unknown. This CDR3 has 12 amino acids. V lost 3 bases, J lost 5 bases, and 7 bases lay in between. TCRdb fed the RT-PCR reads into MiXCR, producing one record per CDR3 protein. The sample lists about 540,000 distinct CDR3 sequences, 13% to 15% occurring once. These data belong to a study of response to subunit inactivated influenza vaccine. Study outcomes and limitations: New T cells are recruited in small numbers by each seasonal influenza vaccination, according to the authors' suggestion.

This chain connects TRBV12-3 or TRBV12-4 to TRBJ2-5; no reliable D call. The sequence was obtained from a middle-aged man who received an inactivated influenza vaccine. The specimen comprised PBMCs from blood, sampled roughly 13 days after vaccination. The CDR3 loop reads CASSFERETQYF. CDR3 nucleotides: TGTGCCAGCAGTTTCGAAAGGGAGACCCAGTACTTC.